A selection of T cell receptor beta chains follows, all from one sample in a study of shared clonotypes between healthy human individuals. Profiling relied on immunoSEQ multiplex PCR, and the TCRdb table lists in-frame clones only, not all of them. The data show roughly 510,000 clones, 60% to 80% seen once. Sequencing was carried out using PBMCs. Every receptor here comes from a woman between 40 and 55 years old in good health. Some clones in this sample may be carry-over from other donors' samples. Each CDR3 is given with its conserved first and last residue. The D gene is left open where the match is weak. Only some rows state a clone size, as once, few, many or a class for expanded clones.

cdr3_aa cdr3_nt j_call v_call d_call clone_size
CASSIGGASGSNEQFF TGTGCCAGTAGTATCGGCGGGGCTAGCGGGAGCAATGAGCAGTTCTTC TRBJ2-1 TRBV19 TRBD2 many
CSVEQGDRGLVRRAWELFF TGCAGCGTTGAACAGGGTGATAGGGGACTAGTGAGGCGGGCGTGGGAGCTGTTTTTT TRBJ2-2 TRBV29-1 TRBD2 -
CASSLAGVVDNEQFF TGTGCCAGCAGCTTAGCGGGAGTCGTGGACAATGAGCAGTTCTTC TRBJ2-1 TRBV7-2 - -
CASSQVGGPITYEQYF TGTGCCAGTAGTCAAGTCGGGGGCCCCATTACCTACGAGCAGTACTTC TRBJ2-7 TRBV19 - -
CAWTDQGQKISYEQYF TGTGCCTGGACAGACCAGGGACAGAAGATATCCTACGAGCAGTACTTC TRBJ2-7 TRBV30 TRBD1 -
CASSSGTGGVGQYF TGTGCCAGCAGTTCCGGGACAGGGGGCGTAGGGCAGTACTTC TRBJ2-7 TRBV6-5 TRBD1 -
CASSLISGLAGVNEQFF TGTGCCAGCAGCTTAATCTCGGGACTAGCGGGAGTAAATGAGCAGTTCTTC TRBJ2-1 TRBV7-6 TRBD2 -
CASSTRTGGLVGQYF TGTGCCAGCAGCACTAGGACAGGGGGCCTAGTAGGGCAGTACTTC TRBJ2-7 TRBV28 TRBD1 -
CASRAGTSTNYGYTF TGTGCGAGTCGAGCCGGGACCTCCACTAACTATGGCTACACCTTC TRBJ1-2 TRBV2 - few
CASSAGGADTQYF TGTGCCAGCAGTGCCGGAGGAGCAGATACGCAGTATTTT TRBJ2-3 TRBV25-1 - few
CKSGQNTEAFF TGTAAGTCGGGCCAAAACACTGAAGCTTTCTTT TRBJ1-1 TRBV28 - -
CASSRDSFDYTF TGTGCCAGCAGCCGGGACAGCTTCGACTACACCTTC TRBJ1-2 TRBV7-9 TRBD1 -
CASSQRVDGETQYF TGTGCCAGCAGCCAGAGGGTCGATGGAGAGACCCAGTACTTC TRBJ2-5 TRBV6-5 - -
CASSLSLAGGSSYNEQFF TGTGCCAGCAGTTTGTCTCTAGCGGGAGGATCCTCCTACAATGAGCAGTTCTTC TRBJ2-1 TRBV28 TRBD2 -
CASNFRGQPQHF TGTGCCAGCAACTTCAGGGGCCAGCCCCAGCATTTT TRBJ1-5 TRBV6-5 - -
CASRWLAGNEQFF TGTGCCTCACGATGGCTAGCGGGCAATGAGCAGTTCTTC TRBJ2-1 TRBV30 TRBD2 -
CATGASTRRQPQHF TGTGCCACTGGGGCCAGTACGCGACGGCAGCCCCAGCATTTT TRBJ1-5 TRBV2 - -
CASSLRTGGQETQYF TGTGCTAGCAGCTTAAGGACAGGGGGCCAAGAGACCCAGTACTTC TRBJ2-5 TRBV7-7 TRBD1 -
CASSDFPGVGETQYF TGTGCCAGCAGTGATTTTCCGGGAGTAGGAGAGACCCAGTACTTC TRBJ2-5 TRBV2 - once
CASSNPGNEQFF TGTGCCAGCAGCAACCCAGGCAATGAGCAGTTCTTC TRBJ2-1 TRBV28 - -
CASSIGDRMNTEAFF TGTGCCAGTAGTATAGGGGACAGAATGAACACTGAAGCTTTCTTT TRBJ1-1 TRBV19 TRBD1 -
CASSPHRGNTEAFF TGTGCCAGCAGCCCGCACAGGGGGAACACTGAAGCTTTCTTT TRBJ1-1 TRBV7-9 TRBD1 -
CASSYPQAPQHF TGTGCCAGTAGTTACCCGCAGGCACCCCAGCATTTT TRBJ1-5 TRBV19 - few
CATSPSRTTNYGYTF TGTGCCACCAGCCCCTCCAGGACCACTAACTATGGCTACACCTTC TRBJ1-2 TRBV15 - -
CASSTGQGEETQYF TGTGCCAGCAGCACTGGACAGGGTGAGGAGACCCAGTACTTC TRBJ2-5 TRBV7-2 TRBD1 -
CASSLAYQGFHGYTF TGTGCCAGCAGCTTAGCGTACCAGGGGTTTCATGGCTACACCTTC TRBJ1-2 TRBV7-9 - -
CASSLAGGGQPQHF TGTGCCAGCAGCTTAGCCGGGGGGGGTCAGCCCCAGCATTTT TRBJ1-5 TRBV7-9 - few
CASSYSIPGNSGELFF TGTGCCAGCAGTTACTCGATTCCCGGCAATTCCGGGGAGCTGTTTTTT TRBJ2-2 TRBV6-5 - -
CASSGEWTGGSDTGELFF TGTGCCAGCAGCGGGGAATGGACAGGGGGCTCGGACACCGGGGAGCTGTTTTTT TRBJ2-2 TRBV9 TRBD1 -
CASSYDFEVYEQYF TGTGCCAGCAGTTACGACTTCGAGGTCTACGAGCAGTACTTC TRBJ2-7 TRBV6-5 - -
CAWTGSRETQYF TGTGCCTGGACGGGTTCAAGGGAGACCCAGTACTTC TRBJ2-5 TRBV30 - -
CASSVGTSVPTQYF TGTGCCAGCAGTGTCGGGACTAGCGTCCCTACGCAGTATTTT TRBJ2-3 TRBV28 TRBD2 few
CASSLVVAGVSTDTQYF TGCGCCAGCAGCTTGGTAGTAGCGGGAGTTTCTACAGATACGCAGTATTTT TRBJ2-3 TRBV5-1 TRBD2 -
CASSFTFLGPSGNTIYF TGTGCCAGCAGCTTTACCTTTCTGGGGCCCTCTGGAAACACCATATATTTT TRBJ1-3 TRBV5-8 - -
CSVHQGGQGALGGELFF TGCAGCGTCCACCAAGGTGGACAGGGGGCCTTGGGCGGGGAGCTGTTTTTT TRBJ2-2 TRBV29-1 TRBD1 -
CASSWGSSGKEETQYF TGTGCCAGCAGCTGGGGGAGTAGCGGGAAAGAAGAGACCCAGTACTTC TRBJ2-5 TRBV5-4 TRBD2 -
CASGLARNNEQFF TGTGCCAGCGGGCTAGCGCGCAACAATGAGCAGTTCTTC TRBJ2-1 TRBV11-2 - few
CASSSSGDPSTDTQYF TGTGCCAGCAGCTCTAGCGGGGACCCTAGCACAGATACGCAGTATTTT TRBJ2-3 TRBV7-2 TRBD2 -
CSVGSRGETQYF TGCAGCGTTGGTTCAAGGGGAGAGACCCAGTACTTC TRBJ2-5 TRBV29-1 - -
CASRGDVVNTEAFF TGTGCCAGCAGGGGGGACGTTGTGAACACTGAAGCTTTCTTT TRBJ1-1 TRBV6-1 - -
CASSQGTSGRNEQFF TGTGCCAGCAGTCAAGGGACTAGCGGGAGGAATGAGCAGTTCTTC TRBJ2-1 TRBV6-5 TRBD2 few
CASSPRQGPDTQYF TGCGCCAGCAGCCCCAGACAGGGGCCAGATACGCAGTATTTT TRBJ2-3 TRBV5-1 TRBD1 -
CASSPWGTGSYEQYF TGTGCCAGCAGCCCCTGGGGGACAGGCTCCTACGAGCAGTACTTC TRBJ2-7 TRBV28 TRBD1 once
CASRAGGEGSINQPQHF TGTGCCAGCCGTGCTGGGGGAGAGGGTTCCATCAATCAGCCCCAGCATTTT TRBJ1-5 TRBV28 - -
CASSPDRAQPQHF TGTGCCAGTAGTCCTGACAGGGCTCAGCCCCAGCATTTT TRBJ1-5 TRBV19 TRBD1 -
CASSNTGGEQFF TGTGCCAGTAGTAACACAGGGGGTGAGCAGTTCTTC TRBJ2-1 TRBV19 TRBD1 once
CAWSRGASGNTIYF TGTGCCTGGAGTAGGGGGGCCTCTGGAAACACCATATATTTT TRBJ1-3 TRBV30 - -
CATTPNIQNNYGYTF TGTGCCACCACCCCAAATATACAGAATAACTATGGCTACACCTTC TRBJ1-2 TRBV10-3 - -
CASSWGGQDEQYF TGTGCCAGCAGCTGGGGTGGACAGGACGAGCAGTACTTC TRBJ2-7 TRBV7-3 TRBD1 -
CASSGLQYPYEQYF TGTGCCAGCAGCGGGTTACAGTATCCTTACGAGCAGTACTTC TRBJ2-7 TRBV28 - -
CASSPIAGGGAETQYF TGTGCCAGCAGCCCTATAGCGGGAGGGGGCGCAGAGACCCAGTACTTC TRBJ2-5 TRBV9 TRBD2 -
CASSLGTPFSGRGEDEQYF TGTGCCAGCAGCTTGGGTACACCCTTTAGCGGGAGGGGGGAAGACGAGCAGTACTTC TRBJ2-7 TRBV13 TRBD2 -
CASSLVLGNQPQHF TGTGCCAGCAGCTTAGTGCTGGGCAATCAGCCCCAGCATTTT TRBJ1-5 TRBV7-2 - few
CASSTWTGSSYGYTF TGTGCCAGCAGCACATGGACAGGGAGCTCCTATGGCTACACCTTC TRBJ1-2 TRBV13 TRBD1 -